This T cell receptor (beta chain) comes out of a study of CD8+CD57+ T cells in acquired aplastic anemia. Study-wide background: Isolated CD4+ and CD8+ cells, once sorted, yielded DNA averaging roughly 3.2 ug.

This clonotype was recorded at least ten times. What it recognizes is unknown. Genomic DNA templated the TCR beta VDJ and CDR3 profiling. MiXCR, applied by TCRdb to the reads, yields one record per CDR3 protein. Of hundreds of thousands of distinct CDR3 sequences listed, about half are singletons. Notes on the study in general: Researchers report that fewer than 30 CD8+ CDR3 sequences appeared in both patients and controls. Any difference that existed in CD8+ Simpson's diversity between patients and controls was not significant.

CD8+CD57+ cell expansion had been shown by flow cytometry in patients chosen for sequencing. Germline V gene lookup returns CDR1 SGHRS and CDR2 YFSETQ. The CDR3 consists of 14 residues. V lost 4 bases and J lost 3, with 10 bases in between. The source of this sequence is a human donor with aplastic anemia. The chain employs TRBV5-1 and TRBJ2-2; D gene ambiguous. The sample comprised sorted CD4+, CD8+, or CD8+CD57+ T cells (not recorded which) from PBMCs. The CDR3 spells CASSPTEYTGELFF. As DNA, the CDR3 is TGCGCCAGCAGCCCGACCGAGTACACCGGGGAGCTGTTTTTT.